This TCR beta chain derives from a study of cytomegalovirus exposure and HLA in healthy donors. General study findings and limits: The study found most TCR sequences rare, yet found some public TCRs in many donors.

In the case of this clone: The antigen remains unidentified.

The length of the CDR3 is 14 residues. Germline CDR1 SGHRS, CDR2 YFSETQ. The trim removed 0 bases at V and 5 bases at J, leaving 4 bases unmatched. PCR involved 60 Vbeta and 13 Jbeta primers. Only in-frame clones appear in the TCRdb table, and some are missing; sequencing was by immunoSEQ multiplex PCR. The repertoire holds around 170,000 clones, 82% seen once, with over 1.5% in the top ten. The chain joins TRBV5-1 to TRBJ1-1, with TRBD1 matching 7 bases. The receptor was derived from a man between 40 and 49 years old in good health and CMV-seronegative. The sample was PBMCs. CDR3 amino acids: CASSLATGITEAFF. As DNA, the CDR3 is TGCGCCAGCAGCTTGGCGACAGGGATTACTGAAGCTTTCTTT.